These 9 T cell receptor beta chains share one sample of origin, sequenced in a study of T cell repertoires in cytomegalovirus infection. MiXCR, run by TCRdb on the reads, gives a single entry per CDR3 protein. The table includes 150,000 to 200,000 distinct CDR3 sequences, about an eighth detected once. Sequenced input: PBMCs. Receptor source: a human donor in good health (CMV status not recorded). Some clones in this sample may be carry-over from other donors' samples.

This clonotype was seen at least ten times. The junction and the germline gene differ at one end; a read error may be behind it. V is TRBV5-1 and J is TRBJ1-1; tentatively, D is TRBD1 (6 bases). This CDR3 has 14 amino acids. Germline CDR1 is SGHRS and CDR2 is YFSETQ. CDR3 sequence (DNA): TGTGCCAGCAGCCTCGCACAGGGGAACACTGAAGCTTTCTTT. Protein: CASSLAQGNTEAFF.

This clonotype was seen many times. The chain links TRBV27 to TRBJ1-5; tentatively, D is TRBD1 (5 bases). Per the germline V gene, CDR1 is MNHEY and CDR2 is SMNVEV (reference sequence). There are 13 residues in the CDR3. Trimming shortened V by 0 bases and J by 7 bases, and 7 bases separated the two germline ends. In DNA, the CDR3 is TGTGCCAGCAGTTTATCTGAGGGGCAGCCCCAGCATTTT. Translating gives CASSLSEGQPQHF.

This clonotype appeared a few times. The genes are TRBV27 and TRBJ2-5, with D perhaps being TRBD1 or TRBD2 (5 bases each). V was pared by 5 bases and J by 7 bases, with 20 bases between. Germline CDR1 MNHEY, CDR2 SMNVEV (reference sequence). The CDR3 consists of 15 residues. The CDR3 spells CASSLSGQSQRTQYF. The CDR3 nucleotides read TGTGCCAGCAGTCTTTCGGGGCAGTCCCAGAGGACCCAGTACTTC.

The V call is TRBV7-3, the J call TRBJ2-1; maybe TRBD1 (5 bases). V was shortened by 4 bases and J by 6 bases, with 10 bases between the two germline ends. The CDR3 has 13 residues. Germline values: CDR1 SGHTA, CDR2 FQGTGA. CDR3 loop: CASSYGASNEQFF. Here the CDR3 DNA reads TGTGCCAGCAGCTATGGGGCTAGCAATGAGCAGTTCTTC. Filled out from reference TRBV7-3 and TRBJ2-1, the complete variable domain reads GAGVSQTPSNKVTEKGKYVELRCDPISGHTALYWYRQSLGQGPEFLIYFQGTGAADDSGLPNDRFFAVRPEGSVSTLKIQRTERGDSAVYLCASSYGASNEQFFGPGTRLTVL.

This clonotype was picked up many times. The chain employs TRBV29-1 and TRBJ1-4, with no clear D. V gave up 6 bases and J gave up 2 bases, with 19 bases separating them. The CDR3 is 16 residues long. CDR1 and CDR2 from the germline V gene are SQVTM and ANQGSEA. The chain's CDR3 is CSVTGPPGATNEKLFF. The CDR3 DNA reads as TGCAGCGTAACTGGACCGCCAGGAGCGACTAATGAAAAACTGTTTTTT.

In this sample, this clonotype turned up many times. The CDR3 loop reads CATSTGTGGLYEQYF. The CDR3 nucleotides are TGTGCCACCAGCACAGGGACAGGGGGATTGTACGAGCAGTACTTC. V is TRBV15 and J is TRBJ2-7; 11 bases match TRBD1. With 4 bases clipped from V and 4 bases from J, the junction kept 6 bases outside the gene matches. Per germline, CDR1 LNHNV and CDR2 YYDKDF (reference sequence). CDR3 size: 15 residues.

This clonotype showed up many times. V gene TRBV5-6 combines with J gene TRBJ1-1; 10 bases map to TRBD1. Germline CDR1 is SGHDT and CDR2 is YYEEEE. This CDR3 contains 16 residues. Germline trimming cut 4 bases from V and 4 bases from J; bases unmatched to any gene: 10. The CDR3 bases are TGTGCCAGCAGCCATACAGTGGGACAGGGGTCCACTGAAGCTTTCTTT. Amino acids: CASSHTVGQGSTEAFF.

This clonotype was recorded a few times. The chain joins TRBV5-1 to TRBJ1-1; D is perhaps TRBD1 (5 bases). The V end was cut by 4 bases, the J end by 2 bases, with 15 bases between. CDR1 and CDR2 (germline): SGHRS, YFSETQ. The CDR3 consists of 15 residues. The CDR3 reads CASSLSPDRNTEAFF. In DNA form, the CDR3 reads TGCGCCAGCAGCCTGTCCCCAGACAGAAACACTGAAGCTTTCTTT.

This clonotype has ten or more counts. The CDR3 nucleotides are TGTGCCAGCAGCTTAGATGGGCGGAACCCACAGCCCCAGCATTTT. Protein product: CASSLDGRNPQPQHF. The chain employs TRBV7-2 and TRBJ1-5; D unresolved. With 1 base removed from V and 7 bases from J, the gap between germline ends came to 14 bases. This CDR3 has 15 residues. CDR1 is SGHTA and CDR2 is FQGNSA in the germline V gene.